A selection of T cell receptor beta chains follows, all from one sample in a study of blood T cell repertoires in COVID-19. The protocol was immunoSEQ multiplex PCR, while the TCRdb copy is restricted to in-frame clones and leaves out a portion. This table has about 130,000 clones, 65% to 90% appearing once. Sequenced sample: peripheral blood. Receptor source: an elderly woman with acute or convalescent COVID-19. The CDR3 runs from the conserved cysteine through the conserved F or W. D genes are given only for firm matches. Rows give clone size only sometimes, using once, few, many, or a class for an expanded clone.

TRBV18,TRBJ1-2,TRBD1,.,CASSPARTGDYGYTF,TGTGCCAGCTCACCCGCCCGGACAGGCGACTATGGCTACACCTTC
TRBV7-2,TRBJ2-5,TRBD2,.,CASSLVAGAETQYF,TGTGCCAGCAGCTTAGTAGCGGGGGCCGAGACCCAGTACTTC
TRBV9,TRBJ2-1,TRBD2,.,CASSGLAGGYNEQFF,TGTGCCAGCAGCGGACTAGCGGGGGGTTACAATGAGCAGTTCTTC
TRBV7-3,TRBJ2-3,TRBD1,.,CASSPGQGHADTQYF,TGTGCCAGCAGCCCAGGACAGGGACACGCAGATACGCAGTATTTT
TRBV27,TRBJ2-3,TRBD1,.,CASSSRVKTGSTDTQYF,TGTGCCAGCAGCTCTAGGGTCAAGACAGGGAGTACAGATACGCAGTATTTT
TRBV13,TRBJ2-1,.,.,CASSQGPGQIVRNEQFF,TGTGCCAGCAGCCAGGGACCCGGACAGATCGTTAGGAATGAGCAGTTCTTC
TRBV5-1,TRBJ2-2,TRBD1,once,CASSLAGAGGFTGELFF,TGCGCCAGCAGCTTGGCCGGGGCAGGGGGCTTTACCGGGGAGCTGTTTTTT
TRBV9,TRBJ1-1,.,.,CASSVEKGTEAFF,TGTGCCAGCAGCGTTGAGAAGGGGACTGAAGCTTTCTTT
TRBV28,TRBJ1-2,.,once,CASSLRAYGYTF,TGTGCCAGCAGTCTTCGAGCCTATGGCTACACCTTC
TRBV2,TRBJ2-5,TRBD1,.,CASSEFGQGMETQYF,TGTGCCAGCAGTGAATTTGGACAGGGGATGGAGACCCAGTACTTC
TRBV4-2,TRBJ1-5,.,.,CASSQDRGGKWQPQHF,TGTGCCAGCAGCCAAGATCGTGGGGGGAAGTGGCAGCCCCAGCATTTT
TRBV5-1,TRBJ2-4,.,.,CASRVSDGANIQYF,TGCGCCAGCCGGGTCAGCGACGGAGCGAACATTCAGTACTTC
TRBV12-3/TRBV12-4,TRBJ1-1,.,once,CASSQGGNTEAFF,TGTGCCAGCAGCCAGGGAGGGAACACTGAAGCTTTCTTT
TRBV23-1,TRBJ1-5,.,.,CASSHIGPSDQPQHF,TGCGCCAGCAGCCATATAGGCCCCAGCGATCAGCCCCAGCATTTT
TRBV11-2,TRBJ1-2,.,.,CASSLNGGGGYTF,TGTGCCAGCAGCTTAAATGGGGGCGGAGGCTACACCTTC
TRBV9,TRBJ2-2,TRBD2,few,CASSVLREGTGELFF,TGTGCCAGCAGCGTATTAAGGGAGGGGACCGGGGAGCTGTTTTTT
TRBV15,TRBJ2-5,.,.,CATRAGAIQETQYF,TGTGCCACCAGGGCGGGGGCCATACAAGAGACCCAGTACTTC
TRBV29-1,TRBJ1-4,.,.,CTVGTGSSNEKLFF,TGCACCGTGGGAACCGGGAGTAGTAATGAAAAACTGTTTTTT
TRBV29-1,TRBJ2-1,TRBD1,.,CSVGFKQGAYNEQFF,TGCAGCGTTGGTTTTAAACAGGGGGCTTACAATGAGCAGTTCTTC
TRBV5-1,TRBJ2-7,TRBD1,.,CASTLTGTDEQYF,TGCGCCAGCACCTTGACAGGGACCGACGAGCAGTACTTC
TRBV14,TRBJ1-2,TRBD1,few,CASSQVSGTGFGYTF,TGTGCCAGCAGCCAAGTGTCCGGGACAGGGTTTGGCTACACCTTC
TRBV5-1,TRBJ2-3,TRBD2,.,CASSLRTSGDGDTQYF,TGCGCCAGCAGCCTCCGGACTAGCGGGGATGGAGATACGCAGTATTTT
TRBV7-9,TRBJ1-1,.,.,CASSPPPGGTEAFF,TGTGCCAGCAGCCCACCCCCGGGGGGCACTGAAGCTTTCTTT
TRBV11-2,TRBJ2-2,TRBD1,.,CASSLLNRGVTGELFF,TGTGCCAGCAGCTTACTAAACAGGGGAGTCACCGGGGAGCTGTTTTTT
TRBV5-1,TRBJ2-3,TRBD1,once,CASGPTGASTDTQYF,TGCGCCAGCGGACCGACAGGGGCTAGCACAGATACGCAGTATTTT
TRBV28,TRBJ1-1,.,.,CASSLQGRDTEAFF,TGTGCCAGCAGTTTACAGGGGAGGGACACTGAAGCTTTCTTT
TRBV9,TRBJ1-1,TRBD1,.,CASSFRDRDTEAFF,TGTGCCAGCAGCTTTCGAGACAGGGACACTGAAGCTTTCTTT
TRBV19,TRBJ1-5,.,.,CASSIHRGNQPQHF,TGTGCCAGTAGTATCCACAGGGGCAATCAGCCCCAGCATTTT
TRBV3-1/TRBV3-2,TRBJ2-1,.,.,CASSQARNEQFF,TGTGCCAGCAGCCAAGCCCGCAATGAGCAGTTCTTC
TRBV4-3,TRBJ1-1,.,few,CASSQGTGWVTEAFF,TGCGCCAGCAGCCAAGGCACGGGGTGGGTCACTGAAGCTTTCTTT
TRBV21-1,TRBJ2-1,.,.,CASSKGSGYNEQFF,TGTGCCAGCAGCAAAGGTAGCGGGTACAATGAGCAGTTCTTC
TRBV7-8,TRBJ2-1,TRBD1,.,CASSSRDRASYNEQFF,TGTGCCAGCAGCTCACGAGACAGGGCATCCTACAATGAGCAGTTCTTC
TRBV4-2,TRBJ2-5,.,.,CASSQGSAGSGETQYF,TGTGCCAGCAGCCAGGGGTCCGCGGGGTCGGGAGAGACCCAGTACTTC
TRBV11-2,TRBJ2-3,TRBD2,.,CASSLRRGSSGVTDTQYF,TGTGCCAGCAGCTTACGGCGGGGTTCTAGCGGGGTCACAGATACGCAGTATTTT
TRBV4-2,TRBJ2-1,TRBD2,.,CASSQGNGGAGEQFF,TGTGCCAGCAGCCAAGGCAACGGGGGGGCGGGTGAGCAGTTCTTC
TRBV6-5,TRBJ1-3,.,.,CASSSDTNRNTIYF,TGTGCCAGCAGTTCCGACACGAACAGAAACACCATATATTTT
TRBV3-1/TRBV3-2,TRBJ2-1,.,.,CASSQAQANQFF,TGTGCCAGCAGCCAAGCACAGGCCAATCAGTTCTTC
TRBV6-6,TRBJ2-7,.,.,CASSYQDSLAYEQYF,TGTGCCAGCAGTTACCAGGACAGCCTGGCCTACGAGCAGTACTTC
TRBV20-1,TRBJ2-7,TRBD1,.,CSASGFPGQVIEQYF,TGCAGTGCTAGTGGATTCCCGGGACAGGTAATTGAGCAGTACTTC
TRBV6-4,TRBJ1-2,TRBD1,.,CASSPGQGGFYGYTF,TGTGCCAGCTCCCCGGGACAGGGGGGTTTTTATGGCTACACCTTC
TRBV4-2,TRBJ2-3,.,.,CASSYGGPTDTQYF,TGTGCCAGCAGCTACGGGGGGCCCACAGATACGCAGTATTTT
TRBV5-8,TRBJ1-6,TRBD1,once,CASSSYRDSSPLHF,TGTGCCAGCAGCTCCTACCGGGACAGCTCACCCCTCCACTTT
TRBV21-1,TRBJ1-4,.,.,CASRGVGGSTNEKLFF,TGTGCCAGCAGGGGCGTGGGAGGGTCAACTAATGAAAAACTGTTTTTT
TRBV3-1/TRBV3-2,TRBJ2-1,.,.,CASSLHGAGSSYNEQFF,TGTGCCAGCAGCCTTCACGGGGCGGGGAGCTCCTACAATGAGCAGTTCTTC
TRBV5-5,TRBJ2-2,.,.,CASSLAGTNTGELFF,TGTGCCAGCAGCTTGGCGGGGACGAACACCGGGGAGCTGTTTTTT
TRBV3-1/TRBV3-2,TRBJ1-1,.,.,CASSQDLAGIEAFF,TGTGCCAGCAGCCAAGACCTGGCAGGGATTGAAGCTTTCTTT